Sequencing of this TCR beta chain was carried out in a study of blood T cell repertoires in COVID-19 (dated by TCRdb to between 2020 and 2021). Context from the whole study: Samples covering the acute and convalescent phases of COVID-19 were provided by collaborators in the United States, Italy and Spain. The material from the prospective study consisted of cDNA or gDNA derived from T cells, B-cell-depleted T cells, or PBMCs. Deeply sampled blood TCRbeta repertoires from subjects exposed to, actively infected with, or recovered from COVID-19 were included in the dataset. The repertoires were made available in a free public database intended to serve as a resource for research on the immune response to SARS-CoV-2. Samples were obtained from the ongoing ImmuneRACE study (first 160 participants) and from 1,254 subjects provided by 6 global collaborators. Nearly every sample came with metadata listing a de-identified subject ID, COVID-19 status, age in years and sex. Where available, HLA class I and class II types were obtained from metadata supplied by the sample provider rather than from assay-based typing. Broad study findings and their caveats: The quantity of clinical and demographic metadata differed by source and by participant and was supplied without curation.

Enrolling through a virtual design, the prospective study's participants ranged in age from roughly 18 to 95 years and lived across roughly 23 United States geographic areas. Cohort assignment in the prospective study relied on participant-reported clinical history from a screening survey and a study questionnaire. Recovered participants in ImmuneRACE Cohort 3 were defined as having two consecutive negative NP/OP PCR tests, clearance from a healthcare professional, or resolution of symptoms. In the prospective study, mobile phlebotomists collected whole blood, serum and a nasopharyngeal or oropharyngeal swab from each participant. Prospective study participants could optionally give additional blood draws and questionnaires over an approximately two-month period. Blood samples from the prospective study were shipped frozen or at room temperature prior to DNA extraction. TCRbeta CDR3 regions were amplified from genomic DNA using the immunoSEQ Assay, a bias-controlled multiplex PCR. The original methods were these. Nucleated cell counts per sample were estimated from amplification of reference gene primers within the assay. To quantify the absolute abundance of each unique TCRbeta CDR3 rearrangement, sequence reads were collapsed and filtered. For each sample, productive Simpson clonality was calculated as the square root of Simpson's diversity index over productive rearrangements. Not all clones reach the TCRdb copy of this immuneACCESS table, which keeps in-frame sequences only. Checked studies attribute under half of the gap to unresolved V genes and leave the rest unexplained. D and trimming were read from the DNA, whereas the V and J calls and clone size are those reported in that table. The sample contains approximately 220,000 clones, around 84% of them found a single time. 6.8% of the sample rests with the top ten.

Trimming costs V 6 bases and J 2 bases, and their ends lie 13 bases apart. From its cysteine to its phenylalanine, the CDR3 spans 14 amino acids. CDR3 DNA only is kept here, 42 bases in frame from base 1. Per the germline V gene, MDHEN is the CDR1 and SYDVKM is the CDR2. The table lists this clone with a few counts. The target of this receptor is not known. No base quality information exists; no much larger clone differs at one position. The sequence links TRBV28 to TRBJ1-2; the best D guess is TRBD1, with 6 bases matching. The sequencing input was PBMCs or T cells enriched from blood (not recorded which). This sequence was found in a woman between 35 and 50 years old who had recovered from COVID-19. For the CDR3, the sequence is CASRRQDDNYGYTF. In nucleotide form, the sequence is TGTGCCAGCAGGAGACAGGACGACAACTATGGCTACACCTTC.